The T cell receptor beta chain under discussion was sequenced for a study of graft-versus-host responses after intestinal transplantation. Background on the study: Grafts that recipients had were multivisceral, liver-intestinal, or isolated intestinal transplants.

V lost 5 bases to trimming and J lost 1 base; unmatched junction nucleotides: 1. The CDR3 loop spans 14 amino acids. Germline CDR1 is SGHNT and CDR2 is YYREEE (reference sequence). Using immunoSEQ multiplex PCR, the repertoire was profiled, and TCRdb retains in-frame clones only, with some absent. The table records about 40,000 clones, approximately 93% of them present only once. The material sequenced was PBMCs, taken almost 750 days after intestinal transplantation. The chain links TRBV5-4 to TRBJ2-4, with 9 nucleotides matching TRBD2. This TCR derives from a human patient who received an intestinal transplant, so some T cells may come from the graft donor. This CDR3 is CASRAGGAKNIQYF. The CDR3 region has the DNA TGTGCCAGCAGGGCGGGAGGGGCCAAAAACATTCAGTACTTC.